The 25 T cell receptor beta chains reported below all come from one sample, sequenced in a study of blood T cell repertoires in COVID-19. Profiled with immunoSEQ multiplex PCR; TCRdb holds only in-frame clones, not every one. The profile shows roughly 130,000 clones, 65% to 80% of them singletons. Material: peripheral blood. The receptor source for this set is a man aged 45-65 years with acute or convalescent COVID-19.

CDR3 bases: TGTGCCAGCAGCTTAGGAAATAGCCCTGCCTACGAGCAGTACGTC. It codes for CASSLGNSPAYEQYV. The rearrangement joins TRBV7-8 to TRBJ2-7; D unclear. Trimming left V 1 base short and J 2 bases short, with 12 bases between. The CDR3 sequence is 15 residues long. Looked up from germline, CDR1 is SGHVS and CDR2 is FQNEAQ.

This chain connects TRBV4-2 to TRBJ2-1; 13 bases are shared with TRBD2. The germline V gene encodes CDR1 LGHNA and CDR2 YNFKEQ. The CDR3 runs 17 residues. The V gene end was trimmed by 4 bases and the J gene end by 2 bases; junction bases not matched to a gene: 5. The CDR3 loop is CASSPTSGGRTYNEQFF. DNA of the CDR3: TGTGCCAGCAGCCCGACTAGCGGGGGGAGGACCTACAATGAGCAGTTCTTC.

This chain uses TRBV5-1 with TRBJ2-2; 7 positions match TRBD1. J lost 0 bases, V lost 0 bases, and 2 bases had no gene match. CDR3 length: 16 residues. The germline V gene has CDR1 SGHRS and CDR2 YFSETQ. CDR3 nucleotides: TGCGCCAGCAGCTTGGCCGACAGGGCGAACACCGGGGAGCTGTTTTTT. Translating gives CASSLADRANTGELFF.

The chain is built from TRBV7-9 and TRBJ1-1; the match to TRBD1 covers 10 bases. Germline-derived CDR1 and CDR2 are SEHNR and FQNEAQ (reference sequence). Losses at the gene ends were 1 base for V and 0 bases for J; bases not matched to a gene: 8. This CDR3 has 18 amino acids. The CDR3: CASSLGRGGQGVNTEAFF. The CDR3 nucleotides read TGTGCCAGCAGCTTAGGGAGAGGTGGACAGGGGGTGAACACTGAAGCTTTCTTT. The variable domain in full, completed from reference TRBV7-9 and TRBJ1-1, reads DTGVSQNPRHKITKRGQNVTFRCDPISEHNRLYWYRQTLGQGPEFLTYFQNEAQLEKSRLLSDRFSAERPKGSFSTLEIQRTEQGDSAMYLCASSLGRGGQGVNTEAFFGQGTRLTVV.

The CDR3 DNA is TGTGCCAGCAGTCGACAGGAACATTCACCCCTCCACTTT. Residues: CASSRQEHSPLHF. The rearrangement joins TRBV6-5 to TRBJ1-6; possible D gene TRBD1, 6 bases. V shed 5 bases and J shed 8 bases, with 10 bases lying between them. Germline V gives CDR1 MNHEY, CDR2 SVGAGI. CDR3 size: 13 residues.

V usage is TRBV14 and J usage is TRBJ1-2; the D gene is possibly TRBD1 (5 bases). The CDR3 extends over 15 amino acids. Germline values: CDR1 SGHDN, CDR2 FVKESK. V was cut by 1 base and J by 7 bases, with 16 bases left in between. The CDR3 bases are TGTGCCAGCAGCCAAGCGGGGACTGGAGTGATTGGCTACACCTTC. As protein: CASSQAGTGVIGYTF.

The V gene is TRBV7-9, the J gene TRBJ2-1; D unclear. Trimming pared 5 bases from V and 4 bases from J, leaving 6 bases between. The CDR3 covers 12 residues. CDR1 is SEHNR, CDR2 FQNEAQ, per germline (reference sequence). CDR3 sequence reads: CASSPAYNEQFF. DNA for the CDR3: TGTGCCAGCAGCCCAGCGTACAATGAGCAGTTCTTC.

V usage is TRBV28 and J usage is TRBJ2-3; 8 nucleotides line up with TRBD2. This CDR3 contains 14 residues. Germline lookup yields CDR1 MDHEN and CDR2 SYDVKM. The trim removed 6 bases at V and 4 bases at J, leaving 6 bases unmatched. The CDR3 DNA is TGTGCCAGCAGATACGGGGGGGCCGCAGATACGCAGTATTTT. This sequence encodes CASRYGGAADTQYF.

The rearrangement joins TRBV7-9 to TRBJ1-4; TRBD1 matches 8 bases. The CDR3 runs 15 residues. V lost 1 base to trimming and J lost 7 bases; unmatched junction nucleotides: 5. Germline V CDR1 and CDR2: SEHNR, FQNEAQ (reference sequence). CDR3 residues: CASSLVAGGREKLFF. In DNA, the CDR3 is TGTGCCAGCAGCTTAGTTGCAGGGGGCCGTGAAAAACTGTTTTTT.

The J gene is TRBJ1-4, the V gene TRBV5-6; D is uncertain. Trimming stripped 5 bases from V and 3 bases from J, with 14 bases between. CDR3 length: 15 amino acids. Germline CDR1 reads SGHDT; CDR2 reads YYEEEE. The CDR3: CASSPRTYSNEKLFF. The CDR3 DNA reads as TGTGCCAGCAGTCCTCGGACTTATTCTAATGAAAAACTGTTTTTT.

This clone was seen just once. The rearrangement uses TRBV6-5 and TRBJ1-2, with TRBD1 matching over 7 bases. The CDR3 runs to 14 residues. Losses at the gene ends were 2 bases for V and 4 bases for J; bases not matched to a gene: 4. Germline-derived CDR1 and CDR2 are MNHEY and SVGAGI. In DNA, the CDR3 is TGTGCCAGCAGTTACGGACAGGCTAGCTATGGCTACACCTTC. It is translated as CASSYGQASYGYTF.

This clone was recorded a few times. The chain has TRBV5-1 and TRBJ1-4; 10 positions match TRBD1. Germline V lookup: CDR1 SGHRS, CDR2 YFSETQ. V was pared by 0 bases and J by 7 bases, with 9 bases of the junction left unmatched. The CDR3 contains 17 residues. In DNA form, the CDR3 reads TGCGCCAGCAGCTTGGGGACAGGGGGAGCCGTAGGTGAAAAACTGTTTTTT. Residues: CASSLGTGGAVGEKLFF.

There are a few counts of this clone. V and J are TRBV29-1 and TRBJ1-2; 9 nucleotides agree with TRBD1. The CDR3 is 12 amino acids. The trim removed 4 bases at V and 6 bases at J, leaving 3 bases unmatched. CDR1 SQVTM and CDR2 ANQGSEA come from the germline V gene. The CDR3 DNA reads TGCAGCGTTGTGGGACAGGGTCATGGCTACACCTTC. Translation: CSVVGQGHGYTF.

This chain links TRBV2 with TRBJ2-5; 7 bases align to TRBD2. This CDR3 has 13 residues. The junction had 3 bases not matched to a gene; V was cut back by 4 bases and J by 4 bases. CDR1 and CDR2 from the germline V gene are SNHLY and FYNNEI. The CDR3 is CASSGLARETQYF. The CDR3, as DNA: TGTGCCAGCAGTGGACTAGCCCGAGAGACCCAGTACTTC. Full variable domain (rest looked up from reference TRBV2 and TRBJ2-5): EPEVTQTPSHQVTQMGQEVILRCVPISNHLYFYWYRQILGQKVEFLVSFYNNEISEKSEIFDDQFSVERPDGSNFTLKIRSTKLEDSAMYFCASSGLARETQYFGPGTRLLVL.

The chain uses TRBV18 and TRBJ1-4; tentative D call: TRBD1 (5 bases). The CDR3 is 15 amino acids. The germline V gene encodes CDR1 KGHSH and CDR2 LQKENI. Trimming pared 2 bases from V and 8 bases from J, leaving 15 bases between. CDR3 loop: CASSPFSGLEEKLFF. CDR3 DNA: TGTGCCAGCTCACCATTCTCAGGGTTGGAGGAAAAACTGTTTTTT.

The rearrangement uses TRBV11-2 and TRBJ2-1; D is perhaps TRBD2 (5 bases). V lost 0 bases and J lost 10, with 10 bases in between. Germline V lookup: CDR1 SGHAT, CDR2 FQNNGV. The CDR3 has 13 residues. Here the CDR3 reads CASSLERGGEQFF. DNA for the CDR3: TGTGCCAGCAGCTTAGAACGAGGAGGCGAGCAGTTCTTC.

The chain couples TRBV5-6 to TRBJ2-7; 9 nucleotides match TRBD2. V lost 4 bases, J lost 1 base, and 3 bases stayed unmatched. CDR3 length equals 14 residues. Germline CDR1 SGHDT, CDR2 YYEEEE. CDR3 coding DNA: TGTGCCAGCAGCCTTAGCGGGGGTTCCTACGAGCAGTACTTC. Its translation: CASSLSGGSYEQYF.

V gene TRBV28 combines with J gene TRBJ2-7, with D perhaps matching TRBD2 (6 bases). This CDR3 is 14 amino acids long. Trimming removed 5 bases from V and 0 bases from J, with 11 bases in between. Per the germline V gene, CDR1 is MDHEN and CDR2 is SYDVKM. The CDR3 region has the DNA TGTGCCAGCAGTCTCCCGGGACTCTCCTACGAGCAGTACGTC. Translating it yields CASSLPGLSYEQYV.

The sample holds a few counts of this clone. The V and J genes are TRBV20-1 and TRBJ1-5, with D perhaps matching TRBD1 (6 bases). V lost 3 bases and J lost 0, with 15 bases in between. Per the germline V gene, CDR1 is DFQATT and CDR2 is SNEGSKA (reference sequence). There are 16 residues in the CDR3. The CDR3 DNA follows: TGCAGTGCTAGTAGGATTGGACAGCTTAGCAATCAGCCCCAGCATTTT. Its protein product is CSASRIGQLSNQPQHF.

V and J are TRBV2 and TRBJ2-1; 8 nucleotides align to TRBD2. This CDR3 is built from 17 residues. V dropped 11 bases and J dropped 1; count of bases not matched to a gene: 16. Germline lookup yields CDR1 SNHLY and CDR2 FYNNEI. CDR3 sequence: CARGTTLAGGSYNEQFF. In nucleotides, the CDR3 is TGTGCCCGCGGAACTACTCTTGCGGGGGGTTCCTACAATGAGCAGTTCTTC.

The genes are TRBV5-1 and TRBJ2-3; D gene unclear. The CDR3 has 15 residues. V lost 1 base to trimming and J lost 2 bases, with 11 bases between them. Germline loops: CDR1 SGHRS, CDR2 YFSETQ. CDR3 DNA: TGCGCCAGCAGCTTGTTAGCCAGCTCCACAGATACGCAGTATTTT. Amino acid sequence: CASSLLASSTDTQYF.

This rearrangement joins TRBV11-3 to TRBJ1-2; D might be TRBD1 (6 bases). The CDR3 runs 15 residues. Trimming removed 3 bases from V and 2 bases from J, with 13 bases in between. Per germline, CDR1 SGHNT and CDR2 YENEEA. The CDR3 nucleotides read TGTGCCAGCAGCTTTCCCCAGGGGCCCAACTATGGCTACACCTTC. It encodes CASSFPQGPNYGYTF.

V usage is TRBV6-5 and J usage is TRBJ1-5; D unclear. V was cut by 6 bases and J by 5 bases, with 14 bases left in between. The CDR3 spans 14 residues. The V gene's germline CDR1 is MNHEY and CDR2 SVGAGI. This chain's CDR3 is CASRTPGRDQPQHF. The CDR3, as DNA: TGTGCCAGCAGGACTCCCGGGAGGGATCAGCCCCAGCATTTT.

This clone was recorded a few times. CDR3 nucleotides: TGTGCCAGCAGCCATGGACAGGGGGCTGGAAACACCATATATTTT. Residues: CASSHGQGAGNTIYF. The V call is TRBV7-8, the J call TRBJ1-3; 10 nucleotides line up with TRBD1. The CDR3 has 15 amino acids. With V trimmed by 5 bases and J by 2 bases, 3 bases remained unmatched. CDR1 and CDR2 (germline): SGHVS, FQNEAQ.

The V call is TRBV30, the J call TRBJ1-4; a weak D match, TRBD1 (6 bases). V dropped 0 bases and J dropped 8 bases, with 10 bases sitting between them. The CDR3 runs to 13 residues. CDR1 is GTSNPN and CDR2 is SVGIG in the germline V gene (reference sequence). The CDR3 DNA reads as TGTGCCTGGAGTGTACGCCAGGGGGAAAAACTGTTTTTT. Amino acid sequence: CAWSVRQGEKLFF. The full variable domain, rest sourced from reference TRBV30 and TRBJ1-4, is SQTIHQWPATLVQPVGSPLSLECTVEGTSNPNLYWYRQAAGRGLQLLFYSVGIGQISSEVPQNLSASRPQDRQFILSSKKLLLSDSGFYLCAWSVRQGEKLFFGSGTQLSVL.